This is a list of T cell receptor beta chains from one sample in a study of control samples from healthy donors and cancer patients. Repertoires were generated with immunoSEQ multiplex PCR, while TCRdb's copy carries only in-frame clones and drops some. The profile shows 150,000 to 200,000 clones, roughly nine tenths of them singletons. Sample: blood. These receptors were taken from a woman aged 25-40 years in good health. CDR3s include the opening cysteine and the closing phenylalanine or tryptophan. The D gene is left open where the match is weak. Not all rows give a size; the values are once, few, many and, for expanded clones, a class.

D | J | V | size | CDR3 | DNA
TRBD1 | TRBJ1-2 | TRBV7-9 | NA | CASSPETGVLGGYTF | TGTGCCAGCAGCCCAGAGACAGGGGTTCTTGGTGGCTACACCTTC
NA | TRBJ1-1 | TRBV18 | NA | CATTGRSGNTEAFF | TGTGCCACTACCGGGCGTTCGGGAAACACTGAAGCTTTCTTT
TRBD1 | TRBJ1-1 | TRBV28 | once | CASSFRGRWTEAFF | TGTGCCAGCAGTTTTAGGGGGCGGTGGACTGAAGCTTTCTTT
TRBD1 | TRBJ1-1 | TRBV11-2 | NA | CASSPDRVLAFF | TGTGCCAGCAGCCCAGACAGGGTGTTGGCTTTCTTT
NA | TRBJ2-1 | TRBV6-2/TRBV6-3 | NA | CASSADRSSYNEQFF | TGTGCCAGCAGCGCCGACAGGAGCTCCTACAATGAGCAGTTCTTC
NA | TRBJ1-1 | TRBV29-1 | NA | CSASDRNTEAFF | TGCAGCGCCTCGGACAGGAACACTGAAGCTTTCTTT
TRBD1 | TRBJ1-5 | TRBV19 | NA | CASSAAGGRNQPQHF | TGTGCCAGTAGTGCAGCAGGGGGAAGGAATCAGCCCCAGCATTTT
NA | TRBJ1-1 | TRBV20-1 | once | CSASPHRVAFF | TGCAGTGCTAGTCCCCACAGGGTCGCTTTCTTT
TRBD2 | TRBJ2-2 | TRBV3-1/TRBV3-2 | NA | CASSRRQGLAGGNTGELFF | TGTGCCAGCAGCCGGAGGCAGGGACTAGCGGGGGGGAACACCGGGGAGCTGTTTTTT
TRBD2 | TRBJ2-1 | TRBV28 | once | CATGTSGYNEQFF | TGTGCCACCGGGACTAGCGGATACAATGAGCAGTTCTTC
TRBD2 | TRBJ2-1 | TRBV11-2 | NA | CASSKRTSEYNEQFF | TGTGCCAGCAGCAAAAGGACTAGCGAGTACAATGAGCAGTTCTTC
NA | TRBJ2-7 | TRBV5-6 | NA | CASSLGTYEQYF | TGTGCCAGCAGCTTAGGGACCTACGAGCAGTACTTC
TRBD1 | TRBJ2-1 | TRBV30 | NA | CAWSQQTGGLYNEQFF | TGTGCCTGGAGTCAACAGACAGGGGGACTGTACAATGAGCAGTTCTTC
NA | TRBJ2-2 | TRBV6-2/TRBV6-3 | NA | CASSYGETTGELFF | TGTGCCAGCAGTTATGGGGAGACCACCGGGGAGCTGTTTTTT
NA | TRBJ1-4 | TRBV11-3 | NA | CASSLGGWTNEKLFF | TGTGCCAGCAGCTTAGGAGGGTGGACTAATGAAAAACTGTTTTTT
NA | TRBJ1-3 | TRBV6-5 | once | CASSYQQGNSGNTIYF | TGTGCCAGCAGTTACCAACAGGGTAACTCTGGAAACACCATATATTTT
NA | TRBJ1-2 | TRBV2 | few | CASSPYRVRYDGYTF | TGTGCCAGCAGTCCCTACAGGGTTAGGTACGATGGCTACACCTTC
NA | TRBJ2-7 | TRBV27 | NA | CASSFQGDYEQYF | TGTGCCAGCAGTTTTCAGGGCGATTACGAGCAGTACTTC
TRBD1 | TRBJ1-2 | TRBV28 | NA | CASSWTGAPGYTF | TGTGCCAGCAGTTGGACAGGGGCCCCTGGCTACACCTTC
TRBD2 | TRBJ2-3 | TRBV6-4 | NA | CASSDLAGSTDTQYF | TGTGCCAGCAGTGACTTAGCGGGAAGCACAGATACGCAGTATTTT
TRBD1 | TRBJ1-2 | TRBV9 | NA | CASSVEGTGRYGYTF | TGTGCCAGCAGCGTAGAGGGGACAGGGCGGTATGGCTACACCTTC
NA | TRBJ2-2 | TRBV7-7 | NA | CASSRTNTGELFF | TGTGCCAGCAGTCGGACCAACACCGGGGAGCTGTTTTTT
TRBD1 | TRBJ2-2 | TRBV19 | NA | CASSGTGGLRAGELFF | TGTGCCAGTTCCGGGACAGGGGGCTTAAGGGCCGGGGAGCTGTTTTTT
NA | TRBJ2-3 | TRBV9 | once | CASSVDSGSTDTQYF | TGTGCCAGCAGCGTAGATTCGGGCAGCACAGATACGCAGTATTTT
NA | TRBJ2-5 | TRBV6-5 | NA | CASSRTVQETQYF | TGTGCCAGCAGTCGGACAGTCCAAGAGACCCAGTACTTC
TRBD2 | TRBJ2-1 | TRBV27 | NA | CASSPTTSGRAGEQFF | TGTGCCAGCAGTCCCACGACTAGCGGGAGGGCGGGTGAGCAGTTCTTC
TRBD1 | TRBJ1-5 | TRBV2 | once | CASSPGQGNQPQHF | TGTGCCAGCAGTCCCGGACAGGGGAATCAGCCCCAGCATTTT
TRBD1 | TRBJ1-2 | TRBV4-3 | NA | CASSHWDREYGYTF | TGCGCCAGCAGCCATTGGGACAGGGAGTATGGCTACACCTTC
TRBD2 | TRBJ2-2 | TRBV14 | NA | CASRPTSGMGGELFF | TGTGCCAGCAGACCGACTAGCGGGATGGGCGGGGAGCTGTTTTTT
NA | TRBJ1-5 | TRBV18 | NA | CASSRAAHQPQHF | TGTGCCAGCTCACGGGCAGCCCATCAGCCCCAGCATTTT
NA | TRBJ2-1 | TRBV6-5 | NA | CASSYSGSSYNEQFF | TGTGCCAGCAGTTACTCGGGGAGCTCCTACAATGAGCAGTTCTTC
NA | TRBJ2-1 | TRBV19 | NA | CASRARATNNEQFF | TGTGCCAGTAGGGCCAGAGCCACCAACAATGAGCAGTTCTTC
TRBD1 | TRBJ1-2 | TRBV5-4 | NA | CASSAGQGNYGYTF | TGTGCCAGCAGCGCGGGACAGGGGAATTATGGCTACACCTTC
NA | TRBJ1-2 | TRBV29-1 | NA | CSVVGYTF | TGCAGCGTGGTTGGCTACACCTTC
NA | TRBJ1-5 | TRBV7-9 | NA | CASSLGGLGQPQHF | TGTGCCAGCAGCTTGGGGGGTCTAGGTCAGCCCCAGCATTTT
NA | TRBJ1-6 | TRBV11-3 | NA | CASSVDSRNSPLHF | TGTGCCAGCAGCGTGGACAGTAGGAATTCACCCCTCCACTTT
TRBD1 | TRBJ1-1 | TRBV7-9 | NA | CASSLGQGNTEAFF | TGTGCCAGCAGCTTAGGACAGGGGAACACTGAAGCTTTCTTT
TRBD1 | TRBJ1-2 | TRBV28 | NA | CASSLSGQGWSYTF | TGTGCCAGCAGTTTAAGTGGACAGGGATGGAGCTACACCTTC
NA | TRBJ1-2 | TRBV19 | NA | CASSPTQGGSYGYTF | TGTGCCAGTAGTCCTACACAGGGAGGGAGCTATGGCTACACCTTC
NA | TRBJ1-5 | TRBV7-2 | NA | CASSAKWGNQPQHF | TGTGCCAGCAGCGCCAAATGGGGCAATCAGCCCCAGCATTTT
TRBD1 | TRBJ2-3 | TRBV5-1 | NA | CASSLEGQGSTDTQYF | TGCGCCAGCAGCTTGGAGGGACAGGGATCCACAGATACGCAGTATTTT
TRBD1 | TRBJ2-7 | TRBV11-3 | NA | CASSLVGTGSYEQYF | TGTGCCAGCAGCTTAGTCGGGACAGGCTCCTACGAGCAGTACTTC
TRBD2 | TRBJ2-3 | TRBV19 | NA | CASSIAGLAGGTDTQYF | TGTGCCAGTAGTATAGCGGGACTAGCGGGAGGCACAGATACGCAGTATTTT
NA | TRBJ2-2 | TRBV9 | NA | CASSVGTKNTGELFF | TGTGCCAGCAGCGTAGGGACAAAGAACACCGGGGAGCTGTTTTTT
NA | TRBJ1-5 | TRBV5-4 | many | CASSLGGGAVQPQHF | TGTGCCAGCAGCTTGGGGGGGGGCGCGGTTCAGCCCCAGCATTTT
NA | TRBJ2-1 | TRBV19 | NA | CASSIDLGGAGDEQFF | TGTGCCAGTAGTATAGATCTGGGCGGAGCTGGAGATGAGCAGTTCTTC
NA | TRBJ1-2 | TRBV7-9 | NA | CASSLSNYGYTF | TGTGCCAGCAGCTTAAGTAACTATGGCTACACCTTC
NA | TRBJ1-1 | TRBV11-1 | NA | CASSPRTGGTEAFF | TGTGCCAGCAGCCCCCGGACGGGAGGGACTGAAGCTTTCTTT
TRBD1 | TRBJ1-2 | TRBV7-2 | NA | CASSLLRTGGNYGYTF | TGTGCCAGCAGCTTATTAAGAACAGGGGGAAACTATGGCTACACCTTC
NA | TRBJ1-2 | TRBV27 | NA | CASSLWRGDYGYTF | TGTGCCAGCAGTTTATGGCGAGGGGACTATGGCTACACCTTC
TRBD2 | TRBJ2-1 | TRBV18 | NA | CASSTLGLVYNEQFF | TGTGCCAGCTCAACCCTCGGACTAGTCTACAATGAGCAGTTCTTC
NA | TRBJ2-1 | TRBV15 | once | CATSTYNEQFF | TGTGCCACCAGCACATACAATGAGCAGTTCTTC
NA | TRBJ2-7 | TRBV25-1 | NA | CASGTAGAYEQYF | TGTGCCAGCGGGACAGCGGGTGCCTACGAGCAGTACTTC
NA | TRBJ1-1 | TRBV12-3/TRBV12-4 | NA | CASSFGGSTEAFF | TGTGCCAGCAGTTTCGGCGGGAGTACTGAAGCTTTCTTT
TRBD1 | TRBJ1-6 | TRBV27 | NA | CASSLTDRVYNSPLHF | TGTGCCAGCAGTCTAACCGACAGGGTCTATAATTCACCCCTCCACTTT